The 30 T cell receptor beta chains below all came from one sample that was sequenced in a study of T cells after yellow fever vaccination. TCRdb re-called the 5' RACE reads with MiXCR, one entry per CDR3 protein. The sample yields 500,000 to 650,000 distinct CDR3 sequences, roughly 14% seen once. Specimen: PBMCs, collected on the day of the yellow fever booster vaccination. These receptor sequences come from a man aged 30 to 45 who received the YFV17D yellow fever vaccine.

This clonotype was counted only a few times. One junction end does not reproduce the germline sequence, and a read error may be involved. The genes are TRBV2 and TRBJ1-1, with 7 bases identical to TRBD1. This CDR3 spans 13 amino acids. Germline CDR1 reads SNHLY; CDR2 reads FYNNEI. The CDR3 DNA is TGTGCCAGCAGTGCGACAGGGAACGCTGAAGCTTTCTTT. Its translation is CASSATGNAEAFF. The variable domain in full, with the rest retrieved from reference TRBV2 and TRBJ1-1, is EPEVTQTPSHQVTQMGQEVILRCVPISNHLYFYWYRQILGQKVEFLVSFYNNEISEKSEIFDDQFSVERPDGSNFTLKIRSTKLEDSAMYFCASSATGNAEAFFGQGTRLTVV.

This chain connects TRBV19 to TRBJ2-3, with D unresolved. Germline V CDR1 and CDR2: LNHDA, SQIVND (reference sequence). Trimming left V 4 bases short and J 8 bases short, with 13 bases between. The CDR3 sequence is 13 residues long. The CDR3: CASSTDPTSTQYF. CDR3 DNA: TGTGCCAGTAGTACAGACCCGACCAGTACGCAGTATTTT.

This sequence joins TRBV7-9 and TRBJ2-1; D is ambiguous. Trimming cost V 5 bases and J 4 bases, with 9 bases left between them. Per germline, CDR1 SEHNR and CDR2 FQNEAQ (reference sequence). The length of the CDR3 is 13 residues. CDR3 sequence (DNA): TGTGCCAGCAGCCTACTCCTTTACAATGAGCAGTTCTTC. It is translated as CASSLLLYNEQFF.

The V call is TRBV7-9, the J call TRBJ2-7, with D perhaps TRBD2 (5 bases). V lost 5 bases and J lost 4, with 15 bases in between. CDR3 length equals 14 residues. Germline values: CDR1 SEHNR, CDR2 FQNEAQ (reference sequence). The CDR3 sequence: CASSVSRDGYEQYF. In nucleotides, the CDR3 is TGTGCCAGCAGCGTCAGTCGGGATGGGTACGAGCAGTACTTC.

Of note for this clonotype: Its ends do not fully match the called genes, so a read error is possible. The gene calls are TRBV3-1 and TRBJ2-7; D is unclear. The CDR3 covers 15 residues. Germline CDR1 is LGHDT and CDR2 is YNNKEL (reference sequence). CDR3 DNA: TGTGCCTGCAGCCACGTGGCAGGCTCAACCTACGAGCAGTACTTC. This codes for CACSHVAGSTYEQYF.

This clonotype has only a few counts. The chain couples TRBV12-3 or TRBV12-4 to TRBJ2-5; D ambiguous. The CDR3 totals 12 residues. Deletions cut 6 bases from V and 5 bases from J, with 10 bases between. CDR3 loop: CASSSAVETQYF. CDR3 coding DNA: TGTGCCAGCAGCTCAGCCGTCGAGACCCAGTACTTC.

This clonotype occurred a few times. The chain carries TRBV5-5 and TRBJ1-5, with D possibly being TRBD1 (5 bases). From germline, CDR1 is SGHKS and CDR2 YYEKEE (reference sequence). V was pared by 0 bases and J by 6 bases, with 10 bases between. CDR3 length equals 14 residues. CDR3 residues: CASSLGGGVQPQHF. For the CDR3, the DNA is TGTGCCAGCAGCTTGGGTGGGGGGGTTCAGCCCCAGCATTTT.

About this clonotype itself: A much more abundant neighbour one base away suggests this may be a read error. This sequence joins TRBV27 and TRBJ2-7; the D gene is possibly TRBD1 (6 bases). The V end was cut by 7 bases, the J end by 6 bases, with 22 bases between. In germline, CDR1 is MNHEY, CDR2 SMNVEV (reference sequence). The CDR3 covers 15 residues. The CDR3 nucleotides are TGTGCCAGCAAGCCAGCAGGGCAGGGGACCTCCGAGCAGTACTTC. Its protein is CASKPAGQGTSEQYF.

CDR3 DNA: TGTGCCAGCCGTCGTCCTCGGACAGGGGTCGGAGAGACCCAGTACTTC. As protein: CASRRPRTGVGETQYF. This chain uses TRBV6-1 with TRBJ2-5; 9 positions match TRBD1. From germline, CDR1 is MNHNS and CDR2 SASEGT. The CDR3 is 16 amino acids. V lost 8 bases and J lost 4; bases outside the gene matches: 14.

At least ten counts were recorded for this clonotype. The chain recombines TRBV25-1 with TRBJ2-7; perhaps D is TRBD1 or TRBD2 (5 bases each). Germline V lookup: CDR1 MGHDK, CDR2 SYGVNS. The CDR3 totals 13 residues. V was shortened by 1 base and J by 6 bases, with 10 bases between the two germline ends. Here the CDR3 reads CASSEWLGGEQYF. The CDR3 nucleotides read TGTGCCAGCAGTGAATGGCTTGGGGGCGAGCAGTACTTC.

V usage is TRBV23-1 and J usage is TRBJ1-5, with 7 bases aligning to TRBD1. TRBV23-1 counts as an open reading frame of uncertain function. This CDR3 comprises 16 residues. J lost 1 base, V lost 5 bases, and 8 bases had no gene match. The CDR3 DNA follows: TGCGCCAGCAGTACCCTTCCGACAGGGAGCAATCAGCCCCAGCATTTT. The encoded protein is CASSTLPTGSNQPQHF.

The CDR3 here is CASWQQISPELFF. DNA of the CDR3: TGCGCCAGCTGGCAGCAGATCAGCCCGGAGCTGTTTTTT. V and J are TRBV4-3 and TRBJ2-2; D gene uncertain. CDR3 length: 13 residues. Germline V gene lookup returns CDR1 LGHNA and CDR2 YSLEER. Trimming stripped 8 bases from V and 10 bases from J, with 17 bases between.

The chain is built from TRBV15 and TRBJ1-2; no firm D call. V lost 0 bases to trimming and J lost 4 bases, with 9 bases between them. Germline-derived CDR1 and CDR2 are LNHNV and YYDKDF (reference sequence). This CDR3 has 14 residues. The CDR3 bases are TGTGCCACCAGCAGAGATCAAGACGCCTATGGCTACACCTTC. It yields the protein CATSRDQDAYGYTF.

The V call is TRBV11-3, the J call TRBJ2-5; 13 bases map to TRBD2. The ends lost 5 bases at V and 5 bases at J; junction bases unmatched: 8. CDR1 and CDR2 (germline): SGHNT, YENEEA. The CDR3 sequence is 16 residues long. The CDR3 spells CASSSQGTSGTETQYF. CDR3 in DNA: TGTGCCAGCAGCAGCCAGGGGACTAGCGGGACTGAGACCCAGTACTTC. Supplemented by reference TRBV11-3 and TRBJ2-5, the full variable domain reads EAGVVQSPRYKIIEKKQPVAFWCNPISGHNTLYWYLQNLGQGPELLIRYENEEAVDDSQLPKDRFSAERLKGVDSTLKIQPAELGDSAVYLCASSSQGTSGTETQYFGPGTRLLVL.

This clonotype was counted between two and nine times. The rearrangement uses TRBV20-1 and TRBJ2-7; D is unresolved. Germline CDR1 and CDR2: DFQATT and SNEGSKA (reference sequence). The ends were cut back, 2 bases at V and 3 bases at J, with 11 bases in the middle. This CDR3 is built from 13 residues. The CDR3 nucleotides are TGCAGTGCTAGACAGGCGGACCTCTACGAGCAGTACTTC. It encodes CSARQADLYEQYF.

This clonotype has just a few counts. The chain links TRBV7-2 to TRBJ1-6, with TRBD1 matching 11 bases. Germline CDR1 is SGHTA and CDR2 is FQGNSA. The CDR3 is 14 amino acids. V gave up 6 bases and J gave up 11 bases; unmatched junction bases: 6. The chain's CDR3 is CASSSGTGGPPLHF. The CDR3 bases are TGTGCCAGCAGTTCCGGGACAGGGGGACCACCCCTCCACTTT.

The chain is built from TRBV7-3 and TRBJ2-2; D unclear. The germline gives CDR1 SGHTA, CDR2 FQGTGA. The CDR3 consists of 16 residues. The V end was cut by 5 bases, the J end by 5 bases, with 18 bases between. CDR3 nucleotides: TGTGCCAGCAGCGTACAACCCGCTATTGGAACCGGGGAGCTGTTTTTT. It is translated as CASSVQPAIGTGELFF.

This clonotype was detected only a few times. This chain connects TRBV20-1 to TRBJ2-5; TRBD2 matches 7 bases. V trimming: 0 bases; J trimming: 3 bases; junction bases outside the gene matches: 7. CDR1 DFQATT and CDR2 SNEGSKA come from the germline V gene (reference sequence). The CDR3 runs 15 residues. The CDR3 reads CSARDQTSVKETQYF. CDR3 coding DNA: TGCAGTGCTAGAGATCAAACTAGCGTCAAAGAGACCCAGTACTTC.

The J gene is TRBJ1-2, the V gene TRBV12-3 or TRBV12-4; 11 nucleotides agree with TRBD1. CDR3 length: 14 residues. Unmatched junction bases numbered 6, after V lost 5 bases and J lost 7 bases. CDR3 nucleotides: TGTGCCAGCAGTCGGGACAGGGGGAAAGGTGGCTACACCTTC. Its translation is CASSRDRGKGGYTF.

This clonotype appeared a few times. The V gene is TRBV12-3 or TRBV12-4, the J gene TRBJ2-1; D gene unclear. V lost 4 bases to trimming and J lost 6 bases, with 10 bases between them. This CDR3 has 13 residues. The CDR3 sequence: CASSYRDINEQFF. The DNA for the CDR3 is TGTGCCAGCAGTTATAGAGACATCAATGAGCAGTTCTTC.

In DNA, the CDR3 is TGCGCCAGCAGCTTTCTGGCGGGCACTAGCACAGATACGCAGTATTTT. Protein: CASSFLAGTSTDTQYF. This chain joins TRBV5-1 and TRBJ2-3; a possible D gene is TRBD2 (5 bases). This CDR3 spans 16 amino acids. V lost 2 bases, J lost 0 bases, and 13 bases lay in between. Germline V gives CDR1 SGHRS, CDR2 YFSETQ.

The sample holds many counts of this clonotype. The V and J genes are TRBV4-1 and TRBJ2-7; D tentatively fits TRBD1 or TRBD2 (5 bases each). Trimming took off 5 bases at V and 0 bases at J, with 14 bases between the two ends. The germline gives CDR1 MGHRA, CDR2 YSYEKL. This CDR3 is 15 amino acids long. In DNA form, the CDR3 reads TGCGCCAGCAGCGCCCGGGACGACAGCTCCTACGAGCAGTACTTC. Encoded protein: CASSARDDSSYEQYF.

This clonotype appeared a few times. The V gene is TRBV12-3 or TRBV12-4, the J gene TRBJ2-1, with TRBD2 matching 15 bases. CDR3 length: 18 residues. The ends lost 5 bases at V and 4 bases at J; junction bases unmatched: 9. This CDR3 reads CASSPGLAGGSWYNEQFF. The CDR3 nucleotides are TGTGCCAGCAGTCCCGGACTAGCGGGAGGGTCGTGGTACAATGAGCAGTTCTTC.

This clonotype was seen a few times. The CDR3 loop is CASSSFGNYGYTF. CDR3 DNA sequence: TGTGCCAGCAGTTCTTTCGGCAACTATGGCTACACCTTC. The chain has TRBV6-5 and TRBJ1-2; D ambiguous. CDR3 length equals 13 residues. V gave up 4 bases and J gave up 2 bases, with 8 bases separating them. Germline V gene lookup returns CDR1 MNHEY and CDR2 SVGAGI.

This clonotype has a count of ten or more. The rearrangement uses TRBV29-1 and TRBJ2-2; 7 positions match TRBD1. Germline lookup yields CDR1 SQVTM and CDR2 ANQGSEA. The V and J ends lost 5 bases and 5 bases, in that order; junction bases with no gene match: 20. The CDR3 length is 18 residues. CDR3 in DNA: TGCAGCGTTATGATCGGACAGGCGGGCCGAGACGTAACCGGGGAGCTGTTTTTT. Residues: CSVMIGQAGRDVTGELFF.

This clonotype was seen more than once but under ten times. The chain links TRBV12-3 or TRBV12-4 to TRBJ1-1; D gene ambiguous. The CDR3 consists of 13 residues. Trimming took 2 bases from V and 4 from J, leaving 8 bases between them. In DNA form, the CDR3 reads TGTGCCAGCAGTTTAAGCGCGGGCACTGAAGCTTTCTTT. Translation: CASSLSAGTEAFF.

The chain recombines TRBV18 with TRBJ2-7; 8 nucleotides align to TRBD2. CDR3 length: 15 residues. The V gene's germline CDR1 is KGHSH and CDR2 LQKENI. V was pared by 7 bases and J by 4 bases, with 12 bases of the junction left unmatched. In DNA form, the CDR3 reads TGTGCCAGCTTACCCCGAGCGGGAGTGGGGTACGAGCAGTACTTC. It encodes CASLPRAGVGYEQYF.

This clonotype was observed a few times. The CDR3 DNA reads TGTGCCAGCAGAAAGAGAATAGTGTCAACAGATACGCAGTATTTT. It is translated as CASRKRIVSTDTQYF. The chain joins TRBV6-1 to TRBJ2-3, with no clear D. Germline loops: CDR1 MNHNS, CDR2 SASEGT. V gave up 6 bases and J gave up 3 bases, with 16 bases separating them. CDR3 length: 15 amino acids.

The table lists this clonotype with many counts. This chain connects TRBV12-3 or TRBV12-4 to TRBJ1-6; D remains unclear. V was cut by 3 bases and J by 10 bases, with 7 bases left in between. The CDR3 has 12 amino acids. CDR3 in DNA: TGTGCCAGCAGTTTCACGGGCTCACCCCTCCACTTT. This encodes CASSFTGSPLHF.

This clonotype turned up a few times. This chain joins TRBV28 and TRBJ2-1; 8 nucleotides align to TRBD2. The ends lost 6 bases at V and 12 bases at J; junction bases unmatched: 10. The germline CDR1 and CDR2 sequences are MDHEN and SYDVKM. This CDR3 contains 13 residues. CDR3 amino acids: CASSPTAGGGQFF. The CDR3 DNA reads TGTGCCAGCAGCCCTACCGCGGGAGGTGGGCAGTTCTTC.